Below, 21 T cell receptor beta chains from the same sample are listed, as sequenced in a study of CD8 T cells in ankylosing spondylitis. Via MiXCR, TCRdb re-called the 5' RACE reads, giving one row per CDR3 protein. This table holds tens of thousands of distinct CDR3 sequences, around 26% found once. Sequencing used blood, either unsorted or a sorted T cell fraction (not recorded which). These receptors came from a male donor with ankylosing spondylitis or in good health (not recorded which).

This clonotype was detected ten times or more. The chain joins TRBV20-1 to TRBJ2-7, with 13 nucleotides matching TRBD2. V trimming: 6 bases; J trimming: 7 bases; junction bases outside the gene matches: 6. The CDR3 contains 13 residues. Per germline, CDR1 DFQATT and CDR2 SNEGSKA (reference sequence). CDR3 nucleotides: TGCAGTGCCCTAGGACTAGCGGGAGAAGAGCAGTACTTC. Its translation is CSALGLAGEEQYF.

CDR3 residues: CASSRYRQGSEAFF. CDR3 DNA: TGTGCCAGCAGCCGCTACCGACAGGGGTCTGAAGCTTTCTTT. This rearrangement joins TRBV7-3 to TRBJ1-1, with 8 bases fitting TRBD1. The V segment lost 5 bases and the J segment 6 bases; nucleotides outside the gene matches: 8. The CDR3 consists of 14 residues. From germline, CDR1 is SGHTA and CDR2 FQGTGA.

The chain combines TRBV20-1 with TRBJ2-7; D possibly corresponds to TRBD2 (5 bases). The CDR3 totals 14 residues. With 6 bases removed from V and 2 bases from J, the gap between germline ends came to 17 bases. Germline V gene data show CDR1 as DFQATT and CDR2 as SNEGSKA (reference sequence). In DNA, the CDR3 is TGCAGTGCCGAATTCAGCGGCCAAACCTACGAGCAGTACTTC. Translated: CSAEFSGQTYEQYF.

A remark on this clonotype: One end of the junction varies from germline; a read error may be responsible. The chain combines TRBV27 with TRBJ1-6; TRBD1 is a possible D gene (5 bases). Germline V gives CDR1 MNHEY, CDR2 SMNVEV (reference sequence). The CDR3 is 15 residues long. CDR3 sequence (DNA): TGTGCCAGCAGATTATTGGGCAGGGCGAATTCACCCCTCCACTTT. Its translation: CASRLLGRANSPLHF.

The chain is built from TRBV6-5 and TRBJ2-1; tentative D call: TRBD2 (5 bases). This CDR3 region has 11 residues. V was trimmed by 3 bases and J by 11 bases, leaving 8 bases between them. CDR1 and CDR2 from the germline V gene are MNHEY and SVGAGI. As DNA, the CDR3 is TGTGCCAGCAGTTATAGCGATAAGCAGTTCTTC. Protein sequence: CASSYSDKQFF.

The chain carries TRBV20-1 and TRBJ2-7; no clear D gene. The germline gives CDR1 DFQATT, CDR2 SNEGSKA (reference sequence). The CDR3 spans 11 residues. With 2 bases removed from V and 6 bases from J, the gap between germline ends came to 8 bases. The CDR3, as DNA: TGCAGTGCTAGACTCGTTACCGAGCAGTACTTC. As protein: CSARLVTEQYF.

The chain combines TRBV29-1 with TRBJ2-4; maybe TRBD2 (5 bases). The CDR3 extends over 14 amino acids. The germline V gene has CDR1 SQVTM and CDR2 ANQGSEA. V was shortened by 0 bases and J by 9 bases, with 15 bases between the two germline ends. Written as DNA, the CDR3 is TGCAGCGTTGAAGATCGTGGGAAACGGGGCATTCAGTACTTC. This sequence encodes CSVEDRGKRGIQYF.

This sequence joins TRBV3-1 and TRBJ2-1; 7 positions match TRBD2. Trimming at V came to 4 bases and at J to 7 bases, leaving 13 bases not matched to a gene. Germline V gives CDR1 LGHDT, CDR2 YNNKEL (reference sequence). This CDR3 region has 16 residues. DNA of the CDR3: TGTGCCAGCAGCCCCTTTTATAGTGGGAGGGCTAATGAGCAGTTCTTC. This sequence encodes CASSPFYSGRANEQFF.

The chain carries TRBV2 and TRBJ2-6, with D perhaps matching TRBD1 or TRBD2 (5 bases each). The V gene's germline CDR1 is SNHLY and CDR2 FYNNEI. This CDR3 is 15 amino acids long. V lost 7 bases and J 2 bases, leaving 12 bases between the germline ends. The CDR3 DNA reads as TGTGCCAGCAACCGAATGGGACCTGGGGCCAACGTCCTGACTTTC. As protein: CASNRMGPGANVLTF.

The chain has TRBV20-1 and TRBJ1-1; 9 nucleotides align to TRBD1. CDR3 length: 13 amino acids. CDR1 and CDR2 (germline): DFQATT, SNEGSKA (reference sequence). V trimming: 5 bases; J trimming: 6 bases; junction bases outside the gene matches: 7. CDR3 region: CSADTGGRSEAFF. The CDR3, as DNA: TGCAGTGCTGACACAGGGGGCCGGTCTGAAGCTTTCTTT.

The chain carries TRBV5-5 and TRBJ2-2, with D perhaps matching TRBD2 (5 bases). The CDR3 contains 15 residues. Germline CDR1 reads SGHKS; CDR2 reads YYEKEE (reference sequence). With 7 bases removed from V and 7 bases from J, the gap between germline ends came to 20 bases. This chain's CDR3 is CASVARDLLLGELFF. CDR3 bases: TGTGCCAGCGTTGCCCGGGATCTACTTCTCGGGGAGCTGTTTTTT.

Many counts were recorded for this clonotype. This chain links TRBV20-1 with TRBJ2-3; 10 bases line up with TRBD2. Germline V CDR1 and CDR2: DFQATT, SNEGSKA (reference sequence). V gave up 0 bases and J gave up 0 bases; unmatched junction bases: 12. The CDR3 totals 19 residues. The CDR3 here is CSARDTLAGPVYSTDTQYF. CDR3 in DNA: TGCAGTGCTAGAGATACACTAGCGGGACCGGTTTATAGCACAGATACGCAGTATTTT.

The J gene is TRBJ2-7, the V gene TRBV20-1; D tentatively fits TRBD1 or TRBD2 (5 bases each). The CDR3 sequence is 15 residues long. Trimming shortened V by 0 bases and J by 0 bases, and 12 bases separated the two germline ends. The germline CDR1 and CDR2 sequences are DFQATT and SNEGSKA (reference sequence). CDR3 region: CSAREGESLSYEQYF. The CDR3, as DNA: TGCAGTGCTAGAGAGGGGGAGTCCCTCTCCTACGAGCAGTACTTC.

CDR3 sequence reads: CASSVRGQEYYEQYV. In DNA form, the CDR3 reads TGTGCCAGCAGCGTCCGGGGACAGGAGTACTACGAGCAGTACGTC. The chain has TRBV5-6 and TRBJ2-7; 8 bases map to TRBD1. The trim removed 4 bases at V and 3 bases at J, leaving 9 bases unmatched. The CDR3 has 15 amino acids. Germline V gene sequence: CDR1 SGHDT, CDR2 YYEEEE.

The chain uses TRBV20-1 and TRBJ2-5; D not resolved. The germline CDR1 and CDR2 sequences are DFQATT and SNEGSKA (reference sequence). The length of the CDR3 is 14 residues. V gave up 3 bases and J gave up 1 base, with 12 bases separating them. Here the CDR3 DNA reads TGCAGTGCTAGGGTCGACGGCGGCCAAGAGACCCAGTACTTC. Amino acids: CSARVDGGQETQYF.

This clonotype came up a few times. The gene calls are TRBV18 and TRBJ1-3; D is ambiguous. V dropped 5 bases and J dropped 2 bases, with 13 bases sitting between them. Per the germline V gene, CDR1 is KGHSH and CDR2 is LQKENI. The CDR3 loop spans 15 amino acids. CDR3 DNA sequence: TGTGCCAGCTCAAATAGAGAATTCCCTGGAAACACCATATATTTT. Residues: CASSNREFPGNTIYF.

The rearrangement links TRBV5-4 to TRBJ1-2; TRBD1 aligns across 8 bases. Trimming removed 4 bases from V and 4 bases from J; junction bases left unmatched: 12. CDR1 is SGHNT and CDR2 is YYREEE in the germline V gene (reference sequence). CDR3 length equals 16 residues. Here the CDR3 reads CASSRTGNRGIYGYTF. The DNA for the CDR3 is TGTGCCAGCAGCCGGACCGGGAACAGGGGGATCTATGGCTACACCTTC.

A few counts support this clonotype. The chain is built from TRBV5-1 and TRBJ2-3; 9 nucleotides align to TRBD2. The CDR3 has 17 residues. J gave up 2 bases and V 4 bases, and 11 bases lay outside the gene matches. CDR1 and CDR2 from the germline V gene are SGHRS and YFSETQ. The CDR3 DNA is TGCGCCAGCAGCCGTGTGGTAGCGGGAGACCCCACAGATACGCAGTATTTT. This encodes CASSRVVAGDPTDTQYF.

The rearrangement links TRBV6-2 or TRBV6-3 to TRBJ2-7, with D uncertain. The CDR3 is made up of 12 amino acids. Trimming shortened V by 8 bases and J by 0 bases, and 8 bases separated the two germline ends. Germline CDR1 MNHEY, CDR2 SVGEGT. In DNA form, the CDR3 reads TGTGCCAGCTTGGCGCCCTCCTACGAGCAGTACTTC. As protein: CASLAPSYEQYF.

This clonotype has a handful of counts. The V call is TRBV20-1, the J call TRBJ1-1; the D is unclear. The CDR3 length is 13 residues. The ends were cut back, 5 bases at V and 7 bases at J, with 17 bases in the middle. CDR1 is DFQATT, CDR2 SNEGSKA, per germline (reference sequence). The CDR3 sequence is CSAARDANLEAFF. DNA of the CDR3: TGCAGTGCTGCAAGAGACGCAAACCTTGAAGCTTTCTTT.

The chain's CDR3 is CASSFGPGLAGNEQYF. The DNA for the CDR3 is TGTGCCAGTTCCTTCGGCCCGGGACTAGCGGGAAACGAGCAGTACTTC. The J gene is TRBJ2-7, the V gene TRBV18; TRBD2 matches 13 bases. Germline V gives CDR1 KGHSH, CDR2 LQKENI. The CDR3 is 16 residues long. J lost 5 bases, V lost 9 bases, and 13 bases had no gene match. Full variable domain (remainder filled in from reference TRBV18 and TRBJ2-7): NAGVMQNPRHLVRRRGQEARLRCSPMKGHSHVYWYRQLPEEGLKFMVYLQKENIIDESGMPKERFSAEFPKEGPSILRIQQVVRGDSAAYFCASSFGPGLAGNEQYFGPGTRLTVT.